This T cell receptor beta chain was found in a study of cytotoxic CD8 clonotypes in ibrutinib-treated CLL. General study findings and limits: Increased clonality at ibrutinib response gave way to a return toward baseline at progression. Clonality at baseline surpassed age-matched healthy donors and tracked circulating CD8+ T-cell counts.

The V segment lost 1 base and the J segment 2 bases; nucleotides outside the gene matches: 8. The CDR3 is 18 residues long. Looked up from germline, CDR1 is KGHSY and CDR2 is FQNENV. This clone was recorded a few times. Its antigen remains unknown. Sequenced by immunoSEQ multiplex PCR; TCRdb stores in-frame clones only, minus some. The sample records about 34,000 clones, approximately 69% being singletons. The genes are TRBV16 and TRBJ2-1; TRBD2 matches 10 bases. The origin of this receptor is a human donor with chronic lymphocytic leukemia. Specimen: PBMCs, collected before ibrutinib treatment. CDR3 nucleotide sequence: TGTGCCAGCAGCCAATTTCCCCTAGCGGGAGTCACCTACAATGAGCAGTTCTTC. This sequence encodes CASSQFPLAGVTYNEQFF. Combining the CDR3 with reference TRBV16 and TRBJ2-1 gives the whole variable domain GEEVAQTPKHLVRGEGQKAKLYCAPIKGHSYVFWYQQVLKNEFKFLISFQNENVFDETGMPKERFSAKCLPNSPCSLEIQATKLEDSAVYFCASSQFPLAGVTYNEQFFGPGTRLTVL.